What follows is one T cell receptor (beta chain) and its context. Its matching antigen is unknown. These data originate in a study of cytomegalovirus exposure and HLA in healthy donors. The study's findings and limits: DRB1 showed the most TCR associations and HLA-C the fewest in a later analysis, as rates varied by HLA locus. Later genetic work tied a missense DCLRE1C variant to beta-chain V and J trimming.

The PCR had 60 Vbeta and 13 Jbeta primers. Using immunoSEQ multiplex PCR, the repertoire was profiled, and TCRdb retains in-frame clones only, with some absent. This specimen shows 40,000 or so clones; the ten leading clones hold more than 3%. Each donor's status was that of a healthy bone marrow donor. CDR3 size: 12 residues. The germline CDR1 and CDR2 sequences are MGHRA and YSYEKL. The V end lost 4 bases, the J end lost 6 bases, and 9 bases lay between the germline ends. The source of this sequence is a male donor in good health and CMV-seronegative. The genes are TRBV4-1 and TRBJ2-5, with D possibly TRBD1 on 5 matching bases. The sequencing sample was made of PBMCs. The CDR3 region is CASSPLGQTQYF. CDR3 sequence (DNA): TGCGCCAGCAGCCCCCTGGGGCAGACCCAGTACTTC.